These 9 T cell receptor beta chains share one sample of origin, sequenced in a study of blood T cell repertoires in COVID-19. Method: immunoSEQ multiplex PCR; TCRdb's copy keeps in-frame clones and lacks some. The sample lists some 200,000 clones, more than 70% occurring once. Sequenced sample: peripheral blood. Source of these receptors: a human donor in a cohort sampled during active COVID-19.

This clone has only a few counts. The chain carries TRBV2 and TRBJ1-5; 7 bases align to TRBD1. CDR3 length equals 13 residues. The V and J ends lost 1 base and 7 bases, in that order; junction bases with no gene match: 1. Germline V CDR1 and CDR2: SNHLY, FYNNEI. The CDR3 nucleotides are TGTGCCAGCAGTGAAGACAGGGGACAGCCCCAGCATTTT. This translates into CASSEDRGQPQHF.

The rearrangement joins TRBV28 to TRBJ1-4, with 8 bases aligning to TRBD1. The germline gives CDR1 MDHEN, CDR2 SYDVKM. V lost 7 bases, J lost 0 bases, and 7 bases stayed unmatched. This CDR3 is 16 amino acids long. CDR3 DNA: TGTGCCAGCACAGGGGGCGCGGAGGCAACTAATGAAAAACTGTTTTTT. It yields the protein CASTGGAEATNEKLFF.

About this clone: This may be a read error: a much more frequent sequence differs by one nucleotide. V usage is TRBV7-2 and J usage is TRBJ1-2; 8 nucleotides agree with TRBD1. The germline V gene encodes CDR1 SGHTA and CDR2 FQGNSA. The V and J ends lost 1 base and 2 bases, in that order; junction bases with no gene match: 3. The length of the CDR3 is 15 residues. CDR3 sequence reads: CASSLEDRGNYGYTF. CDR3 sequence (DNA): TGTGCCAGCAGCTTAGAAGACAGGGGAAACTATGGCTACACCTTC.

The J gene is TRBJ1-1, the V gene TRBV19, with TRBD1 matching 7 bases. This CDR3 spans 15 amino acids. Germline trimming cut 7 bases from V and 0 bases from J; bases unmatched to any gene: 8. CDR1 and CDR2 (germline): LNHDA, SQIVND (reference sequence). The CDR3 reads CASTRTGGMNTEAFF. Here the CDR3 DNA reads TGTGCCAGTACCCGGACAGGAGGTATGAACACTGAAGCTTTCTTT. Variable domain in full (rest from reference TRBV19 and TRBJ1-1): DGGITQSPKYLFRKEGQNVTLSCEQNLNHDAMYWYRQDPGQGLRLIYYSQIVNDFQKGDIAEGYSVSREKKESFPLTVTSAQKNPTAFYLCASTRTGGMNTEAFFGQGTRLTVV.

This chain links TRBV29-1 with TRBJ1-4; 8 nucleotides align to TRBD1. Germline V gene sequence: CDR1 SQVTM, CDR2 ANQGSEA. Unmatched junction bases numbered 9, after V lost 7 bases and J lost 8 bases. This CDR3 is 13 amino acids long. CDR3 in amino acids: CSGKTGVGEKLFF. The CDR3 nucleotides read TGCAGCGGGAAGACAGGGGTCGGCGAAAAACTGTTTTTT.

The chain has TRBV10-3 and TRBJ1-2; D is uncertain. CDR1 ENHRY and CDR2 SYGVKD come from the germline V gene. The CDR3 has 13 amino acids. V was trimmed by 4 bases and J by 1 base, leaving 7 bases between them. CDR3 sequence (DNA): TGTGCCATCAGTGGGGAGCTTAACTATGGCTACACCTTC. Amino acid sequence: CAISGELNYGYTF.

The CDR3 here is CASRGFGTDTQYF. The CDR3 DNA follows: TGTGCCAGTCGGGGATTCGGTACAGATACGCAGTATTTT. V is TRBV6-5 and J is TRBJ2-3, with a tentative D call TRBD2 (5 bases). The ends were cut back, 9 bases at V and 3 bases at J, with 13 bases in the middle. The CDR3 is 13 residues long. Germline V gene lookup returns CDR1 MNHEY and CDR2 SVGAGI.

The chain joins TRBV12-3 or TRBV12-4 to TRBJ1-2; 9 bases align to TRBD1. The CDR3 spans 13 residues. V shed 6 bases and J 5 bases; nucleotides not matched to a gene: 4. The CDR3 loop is CASRDRGGYGYTF. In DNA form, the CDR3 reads TGTGCCAGCAGGGACAGGGGCGGGTATGGCTACACCTTC.

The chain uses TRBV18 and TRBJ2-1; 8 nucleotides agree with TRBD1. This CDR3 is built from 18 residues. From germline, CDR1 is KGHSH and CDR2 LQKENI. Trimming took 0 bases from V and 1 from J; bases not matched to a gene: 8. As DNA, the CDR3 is TGTGCCAGCTCACCACCTAAGGGCCGGGACAGGTCCTACAATGAGCAGTTCTTC. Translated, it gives CASSPPKGRDRSYNEQFF.